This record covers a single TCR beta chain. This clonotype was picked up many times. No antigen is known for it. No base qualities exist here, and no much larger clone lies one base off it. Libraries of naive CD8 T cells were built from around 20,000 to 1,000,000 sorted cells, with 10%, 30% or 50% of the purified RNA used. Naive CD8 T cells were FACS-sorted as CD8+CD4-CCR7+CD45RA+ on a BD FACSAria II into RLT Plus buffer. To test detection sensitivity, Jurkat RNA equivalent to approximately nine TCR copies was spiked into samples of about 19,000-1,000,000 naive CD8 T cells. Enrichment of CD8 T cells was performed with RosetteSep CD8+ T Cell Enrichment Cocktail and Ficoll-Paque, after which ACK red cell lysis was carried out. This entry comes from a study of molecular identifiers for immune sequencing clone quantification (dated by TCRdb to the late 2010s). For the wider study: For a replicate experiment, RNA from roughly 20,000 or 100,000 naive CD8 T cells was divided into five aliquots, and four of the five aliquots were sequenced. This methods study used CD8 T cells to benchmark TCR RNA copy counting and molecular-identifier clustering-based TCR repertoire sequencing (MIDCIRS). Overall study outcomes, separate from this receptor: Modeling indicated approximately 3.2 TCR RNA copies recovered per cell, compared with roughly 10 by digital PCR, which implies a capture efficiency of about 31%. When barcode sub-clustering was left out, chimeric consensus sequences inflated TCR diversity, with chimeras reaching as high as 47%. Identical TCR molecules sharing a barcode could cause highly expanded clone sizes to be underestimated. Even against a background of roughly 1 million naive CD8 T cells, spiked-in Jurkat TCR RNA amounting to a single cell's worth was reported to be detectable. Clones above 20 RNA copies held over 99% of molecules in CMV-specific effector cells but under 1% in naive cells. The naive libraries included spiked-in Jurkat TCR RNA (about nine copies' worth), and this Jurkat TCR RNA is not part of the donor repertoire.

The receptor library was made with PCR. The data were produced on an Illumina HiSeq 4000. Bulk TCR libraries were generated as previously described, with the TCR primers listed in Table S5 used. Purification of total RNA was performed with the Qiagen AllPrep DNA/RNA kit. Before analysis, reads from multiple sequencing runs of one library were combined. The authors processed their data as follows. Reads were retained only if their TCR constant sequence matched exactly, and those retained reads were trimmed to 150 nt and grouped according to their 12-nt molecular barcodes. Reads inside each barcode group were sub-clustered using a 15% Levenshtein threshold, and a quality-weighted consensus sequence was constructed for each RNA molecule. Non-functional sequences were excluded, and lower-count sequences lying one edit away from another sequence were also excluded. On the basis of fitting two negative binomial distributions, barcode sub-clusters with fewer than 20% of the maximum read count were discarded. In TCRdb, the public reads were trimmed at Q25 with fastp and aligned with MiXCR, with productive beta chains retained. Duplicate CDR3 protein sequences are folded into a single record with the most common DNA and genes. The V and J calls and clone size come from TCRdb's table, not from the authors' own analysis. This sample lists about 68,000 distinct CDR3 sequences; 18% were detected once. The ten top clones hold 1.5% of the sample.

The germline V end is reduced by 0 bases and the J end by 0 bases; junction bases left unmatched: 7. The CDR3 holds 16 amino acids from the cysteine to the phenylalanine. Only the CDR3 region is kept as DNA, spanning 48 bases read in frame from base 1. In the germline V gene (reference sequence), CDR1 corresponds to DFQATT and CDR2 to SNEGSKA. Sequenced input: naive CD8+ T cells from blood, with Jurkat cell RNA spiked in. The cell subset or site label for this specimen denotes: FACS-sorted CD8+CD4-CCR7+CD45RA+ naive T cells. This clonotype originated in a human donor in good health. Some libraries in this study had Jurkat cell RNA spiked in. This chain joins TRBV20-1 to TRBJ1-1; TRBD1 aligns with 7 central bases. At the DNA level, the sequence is TGCAGTGCTAGAGATCCCGACAGGGCGATGAACACTGAAGCTTTCTTT. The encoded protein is CSARDPDRAMNTEAFF.